This T cell receptor (beta chain) was sequenced for a study of T and B cells in COVID-19 patients. Study details: Critical illness requiring mechanical ventilation or extracorporeal membrane oxygenation affected about 60% of the 20 active-infection patients. In the active-infection cohort, nine tenths of the roughly 20 patients had comorbidities linked to unfavorable COVID-19 outcome.

As for this clonotype: Its matching antigen is unknown.

Each TRB amplification used about 250-550 ng of genomic DNA from blood. General observations from the study: Blood from mildly ill patients while symptomatic, and early samples from severe cases, were scarce.

BIOMED2 TRB-A/B primer pools were used in multiplex TRB PCR. TCRdb re-analysed the multiplex PCR reads in MiXCR, keeping a single row per CDR3 protein. The top ten clones hold roughly 5% of a sample with more than 7,500 distinct CDR3 sequences, more than 25% of them seen once. This CDR3 region has 15 residues. Germline loops: CDR1 DFQATT, CDR2 SNEGSKA (reference sequence). The junction had 4 bases not matched to a gene; V was cut back by 0 bases and J by 2 bases. V and J are TRBV20-1 and TRBJ2-3; TRBD2 matches at 8 bases. Sequences were obtained from blood. The sequence derives from a human donor who had recovered from COVID-19. The CDR3 DNA sequence: TGCAGTGCTAGAGATTTAGCGGGGATCACAGATACGCAGTATTTT. Encoded protein: CSARDLAGITDTQYF.